The 10 T cell receptor beta chains reported below all come from one sample, sequenced in a study of T cell responses to AZD1222 COVID-19 vaccine. Repertoires were generated with immunoSEQ multiplex PCR, while TCRdb's copy carries only in-frame clones and drops some. The table has 50,000 or so clones, around 80% seen once. The sequencing used peripheral blood, collected 28 days after the second AZD1222 dose. All receptors derive from an adult who received the AZD1222 COVID-19 vaccine.

The chain uses TRBV6-5 and TRBJ1-2; D is undetermined. The CDR3 has 15 residues. With 0 bases removed from V and 1 base from J, the gap between germline ends came to 9 bases. The germline CDR1 and CDR2 sequences are MNHEY and SVGAGI. The CDR3 DNA is TGTGCCAGCAGTTACTCGGGTTTGAGTAACTATGGCTACACCTTC. Encoded protein: CASSYSGLSNYGYTF.

This chain uses TRBV12-3 or TRBV12-4 with TRBJ2-2; 8 bases line up with TRBD1. V lost 8 bases, J lost 1 base, and 0 bases stayed unmatched. There are 13 residues in the CDR3. The CDR3 sequence: CASGTGNTGELFF. The CDR3 region has the DNA TGTGCCAGCGGGACAGGGAACACCGGGGAGCTGTTTTTT.

In its sample, this clone was seen once. The chain uses TRBV5-4 and TRBJ2-1; 7 bases line up with TRBD1. The CDR3 contains 13 residues. Trimming cost V 0 bases and J 10 bases; bases outside gene matches: 4. Germline V lookup: CDR1 SGHNT, CDR2 YYREEE (reference sequence). The CDR3 DNA is TGTGCCAGCAGCTTGGAGGGGGCCCAGGAGCAGTTCTTC. This encodes CASSLEGAQEQFF.

The chain has TRBV7-8 and TRBJ2-5; weak D call: TRBD1 (8 bases). Germline loops: CDR1 SGHVS, CDR2 FQNEAQ. The length of the CDR3 is 17 residues. V lost 5 bases and J 4 bases, leaving 23 bases between the germline ends. As DNA, the CDR3 is TGTGCCAGCAGCCTAGGGAGGGGCAGGGGGCGCTTAGAGACCCAGTACTTC. Translation: CASSLGRGRGRLETQYF.

This chain joins TRBV7-2 and TRBJ2-2; TRBD1 agrees at 9 bases. Germline trimming cut 6 bases from V and 5 bases from J; bases unmatched to any gene: 7. The germline V gene encodes CDR1 SGHTA and CDR2 FQGNSA. The length of the CDR3 is 15 residues. CDR3 amino acids: CASRSGTGITGELFF. Here the CDR3 DNA reads TGTGCCAGCAGGTCCGGGACAGGGATTACCGGGGAGCTGTTTTTT.

The chain links TRBV15 to TRBJ2-5; tentatively, D is TRBD2 (5 bases). CDR3 size: 14 residues. Per germline, CDR1 LNHNV and CDR2 YYDKDF (reference sequence). V lost 0 bases and J 1 base, leaving 6 bases between the germline ends. The CDR3 loop reads CATSRDRGQETQYF. In DNA, the CDR3 is TGTGCCACCAGCAGAGATCGGGGCCAAGAGACCCAGTACTTC. The whole variable domain, filled in from reference TRBV15 and TRBJ2-5, reads DAMVIQNPRYQVTQFGKPVTLSCSQTLNHNVMYWYQQKSSQAPKLLFHYYDKDFNNEADTPDNFQSRRPNTSFCFLDIRSPGLGDTAMYLCATSRDRGQETQYFGPGTRLLVL.

V usage is TRBV10-3 and J usage is TRBJ1-2, with D possibly TRBD1 on 5 matching bases. CDR1 is ENHRY, CDR2 SYGVKD, per germline. With 4 bases removed from V and 3 bases from J, the gap between germline ends came to 12 bases. The length of the CDR3 is 14 residues. This chain's CDR3 is CAISGAGTYYGYTF. The CDR3 DNA sequence: TGTGCCATCAGTGGGGCGGGGACGTACTATGGCTACACCTTC.

This sequence joins TRBV10-1 and TRBJ2-1; D unclear. Germline lookup yields CDR1 WNHNN and CDR2 SYGVQD (reference sequence). This CDR3 region has 13 residues. The germline V and J ends were trimmed by 6 bases and 6 bases, with 12 bases remaining between them. The chain's CDR3 is CASSDLMANEQFF. The CDR3 DNA is TGCGCCAGCAGCGATCTTATGGCCAATGAGCAGTTCTTC.

In regard to this clone: One end of the junction is discordant with germline, which a read error may explain. CDR3 residues: CASSLDREPTDF. As DNA, the CDR3 is TGCGCCAGCAGCTTGGACAGGGAACCTACTGACTTT. The chain links TRBV5-1 to TRBJ1-6; tentative D call: TRBD1 (6 bases). This CDR3 comprises 12 residues. The germline V gene has CDR1 SGHRS and CDR2 YFSETQ. Looking up the rest from reference TRBV5-1 and TRBJ1-6 gives the full variable domain: KAGVTQTPRYLIKTRGQQVTLSCSPISGHRSVSWYQQTPGQGLQFLFEYFSETQRNKGNFPGRFSGRQFSNSRSEMNVSTLELGDSALYLCASSLDREPTDFGNGTRLTVT.

V is TRBV6-5 and J is TRBJ2-5; D call uncertain. From germline, CDR1 is MNHEY and CDR2 SVGAGI. V dropped 0 bases and J dropped 2 bases, with 13 bases sitting between them. The CDR3 totals 16 residues. This CDR3 reads CASSYSFTALQETQYF. The CDR3 coding sequence is TGTGCCAGCAGTTACTCGTTCACAGCCCTTCAAGAGACCCAGTACTTC.